A single sample is the source of the 19 T cell receptor beta chains below, sequenced in a study of blood T cell repertoires in COVID-19. TCRdb's table, derived via immunoSEQ multiplex PCR, lists solely in-frame clones and lacks some. The sample shows a few hundred thousand clones, about 82% of them seen only once. Sequenced input: peripheral blood. Source of these receptors: a woman aged 50 to 60 with acute or convalescent COVID-19.

This rearrangement joins TRBV14 to TRBJ2-7; D is perhaps TRBD1 (6 bases). CDR1 is SGHDN and CDR2 is FVKESK in the germline V gene. The CDR3 covers 18 residues. Trimming removed 2 bases from V and 3 bases from J, with 23 bases in between. The CDR3 DNA follows: TGTGCCAGCAGCCAACCTCGTTCTGGGGGCGCGGTAGACTACGAGCAGTACTTC. It specifies CASSQPRSGGAVDYEQYF.

This rearrangement joins TRBV7-2 to TRBJ2-3; possible D gene TRBD2, 6 bases. V dropped 1 base and J dropped 0 bases, with 17 bases sitting between them. The CDR3 length is 18 residues. Germline V gene data show CDR1 as SGHTA and CDR2 as FQGNSA. The CDR3 DNA follows: TGTGCCAGCAGCTTAGACCCTAGCGTAGCCTATAGCACAGATACGCAGTATTTT. It is translated as CASSLDPSVAYSTDTQYF.

V is TRBV18 and J is TRBJ2-3; weak D call: TRBD1 (6 bases). The germline CDR1 and CDR2 sequences are KGHSH and LQKENI. V lost 2 bases and J 2 bases, leaving 14 bases between the germline ends. The CDR3 contains 16 residues. The CDR3: CASSPIVGAITDTQYF. The CDR3, as DNA: TGTGCCAGCTCACCAATAGTGGGGGCAATCACAGATACGCAGTATTTT.

CDR3 sequence reads: CASSGGTSGSGNIQYF. CDR3 nucleotide sequence: TGTGCCAGCAGTGGGGGGACTAGCGGGAGCGGCAACATTCAGTACTTC. This chain links TRBV2 with TRBJ2-4; the match to TRBD2 covers 14 bases. V shed 4 bases and J 7 bases; nucleotides not matched to a gene: 6. The CDR3 covers 16 residues. CDR1 is SNHLY, CDR2 FYNNEI, per germline.

The V gene is TRBV4-2, the J gene TRBJ2-3; 11 bases line up with TRBD2. The germline CDR1 and CDR2 sequences are LGHNA and YNFKEQ. V shed 1 base and J 6 bases; nucleotides not matched to a gene: 6. The CDR3 runs to 16 residues. The CDR3 coding sequence is TGTGCCAGCAGCCAAGGTAGACTAGCGGGGCCTGATACGCAGTATTTT. It encodes CASSQGRLAGPDTQYF.

This clone occurred a few times. V gene TRBV27 combines with J gene TRBJ2-1, with 9 bases that match TRBD2. The CDR3 has 13 residues. V was pared by 8 bases and J by 7 bases, with 6 bases of the junction left unmatched. The V gene's germline CDR1 is MNHEY and CDR2 SMNVEV (reference sequence). The CDR3 sequence: CASGGTSYNEQFF. For the CDR3, the DNA is TGTGCCAGCGGCGGGACTAGCTATAATGAGCAGTTCTTC.

The chain is built from TRBV5-1 and TRBJ2-5; 8 nucleotides line up with TRBD1. Germline assignment: CDR1 SGHRS and CDR2 YFSETQ. Trimming cost V 2 bases and J 5 bases; bases outside gene matches: 8. The CDR3 loop spans 15 amino acids. In nucleotides, the CDR3 is TGCGCCAGCAGCTTACTCCAGGGGGCGGGTGAGACCCAGTACTTC. Its protein is CASSLLQGAGETQYF. Filled out from reference TRBV5-1 and TRBJ2-5, the complete variable domain reads KAGVTQTPRYLIKTRGQQVTLSCSPISGHRSVSWYQQTPGQGLQFLFEYFSETQRNKGNFPGRFSGRQFSNSRSEMNVSTLELGDSALYLCASSLLQGAGETQYFGPGTRLLVL.

The gene calls are TRBV3-1 (or the pseudogene TRBV3-2) and TRBJ2-2; TRBD1 aligns across 8 bases. The CDR3 has 15 amino acids. The germline CDR1 and CDR2 sequences are LGHDT and YNNKEL (reference sequence). The trim removed 5 bases at V and 2 bases at J, leaving 4 bases unmatched. CDR3 DNA sequence: TGTGCCAGCAGCGGGGACAGGAAAAACACCGGGGAGCTGTTTTTT. Translation gives CASSGDRKNTGELFF.

The J gene is TRBJ2-2, the V gene TRBV27; 8 positions match TRBD1. The CDR3 has 14 amino acids. J was trimmed by 3 bases and V by 4 bases; bases with no gene match: 1. The V gene's germline CDR1 is MNHEY and CDR2 SMNVEV (reference sequence). CDR3 sequence: CASSSDRDTGELFF. The CDR3 DNA follows: TGTGCCAGCAGTTCGGACAGGGACACCGGGGAGCTGTTTTTT.

The rearrangement joins TRBV27 to TRBJ1-2; TRBD1 aligns across 7 bases. The CDR3 sequence is 16 residues long. V dropped 3 bases and J dropped 4; count of bases not matched to a gene: 11. Germline values: CDR1 MNHEY, CDR2 SMNVEV (reference sequence). CDR3 protein: CASSLVRGKGSYGYTF. In nucleotides, the CDR3 is TGTGCCAGCAGTTTGGTCAGGGGGAAAGGTTCCTATGGCTACACCTTC.

The chain links TRBV27 to TRBJ2-7, with 16 nucleotides matching TRBD2. J lost 4 bases, V lost 5 bases, and 5 bases had no gene match. This CDR3 has 16 amino acids. Per germline, CDR1 MNHEY and CDR2 SMNVEV (reference sequence). CDR3 amino acids: CASSPGLAGGPYEQYF. CDR3 sequence (DNA): TGTGCCAGCAGTCCGGGACTAGCGGGAGGGCCTTACGAGCAGTACTTC.

V and J are TRBV29-1 and TRBJ2-6, with D unclear. Germline V gives CDR1 SQVTM, CDR2 ANQGSEA. Trimming left V 8 bases short and J 0 bases short, with 8 bases between. The CDR3 sequence is 13 residues long. Here the CDR3 reads CSIRPSGANVLTF. As DNA, the CDR3 is TGCAGCATCAGGCCCTCTGGGGCCAACGTCCTGACTTTC.

The chain is built from TRBV6-5 and TRBJ1-1; D gene uncertain. The CDR3 is 15 amino acids. Germline CDR1 and CDR2: MNHEY and SVGAGI. V was pared by 6 bases and J by 0 bases, with 14 bases between. The CDR3 DNA is TGTGCCAGCAGATTTAACCCAACTATGAACACTGAAGCTTTCTTT. Its protein is CASRFNPTMNTEAFF.

The chain combines TRBV19 with TRBJ2-7, with D perhaps matching TRBD2 (6 bases). The CDR3 runs to 16 residues. Trimming left V 6 bases short and J 3 bases short, with 21 bases between. Germline CDR1 and CDR2: LNHDA and SQIVND (reference sequence). The CDR3 DNA reads TGTGCCAGTAGGGAGGTGGCGGGGCCTGCCCTCTACGAGCAGTACTTC. Amino acid sequence: CASREVAGPALYEQYF. The variable domain in full, completed from reference TRBV19 and TRBJ2-7, reads DGGITQSPKYLFRKEGQNVTLSCEQNLNHDAMYWYRQDPGQGLRLIYYSQIVNDFQKGDIAEGYSVSREKKESFPLTVTSAQKNPTAFYLCASREVAGPALYEQYFGPGTRLTVT.

This clone was observed a handful of times. The chain is built from TRBV6-5 and TRBJ1-5; D unresolved. The CDR3 consists of 14 residues. Between the trimmed V and J ends, which lost 4 bases and 1 base, there was a span of 8 bases. Germline CDR1 MNHEY, CDR2 SVGAGI. CDR3 sequence: CASSSFRSNQPQHF. For the CDR3, the DNA is TGTGCCAGCAGTTCCTTCCGGAGCAATCAGCCCCAGCATTTT.

The V and J genes are TRBV20-1 and TRBJ2-5, with a tentative D call TRBD2 (5 bases). V shed 3 bases and J shed 0 bases, with 11 bases lying between them. CDR3 size: 14 residues. Germline CDR1 reads DFQATT; CDR2 reads SNEGSKA (reference sequence). The CDR3 nucleotides are TGCAGTGCTAGTTCATTAGCGTACCAAGAGACCCAGTACTTC. It translates to CSASSLAYQETQYF.

The chain couples TRBV20-1 to TRBJ1-1; 8 bases align to TRBD1. J gave up 3 bases and V 8 bases, and 2 bases lay outside the gene matches. The CDR3 runs 11 residues. From germline, CDR1 is DFQATT and CDR2 SNEGSKA (reference sequence). The CDR3 region is CSPGQDTEAFF. The CDR3 DNA reads TGCAGTCCGGGACAGGACACTGAAGCTTTCTTT.

The chain joins TRBV27 to TRBJ1-5, with D tentatively TRBD1 (5 bases). The CDR3 sequence is 15 residues long. Trimming took off 2 bases at V and 2 bases at J, with 10 bases between the two ends. CDR1 is MNHEY, CDR2 SMNVEV, per germline (reference sequence). CDR3 protein: CASSLLSRGNQPQHF. The CDR3 region has the DNA TGTGCCAGCAGTTTACTGTCCAGGGGCAATCAGCCCCAGCATTTT.

The genes are TRBV7-2 and TRBJ2-7; 15 bases match TRBD2. The J segment lost 3 bases and the V segment lost 4 bases, leaving 1 base of the junction unmatched. The germline V gene encodes CDR1 SGHTA and CDR2 FQGNSA. The CDR3 has 15 amino acids. CDR3 in amino acids: CASSSGLAGGYEQYF. In DNA, the CDR3 is TGTGCCAGCAGCTCGGGACTAGCGGGAGGCTACGAGCAGTACTTC.